Listed below are T cell receptor beta chains from one sample, sequenced in a study of T cell responses to AZD1222 COVID-19 vaccine. TCRdb's copy holds only in-frame clones and misses some; the assay was immunoSEQ multiplex PCR. This sample has some 90,000 clones, with approximately 90% found just once. The sample was peripheral blood, taken on day 0 of AZD1222 vaccination. Source of these receptors: an adult in good health. The CDR3 runs from the conserved cysteine through the conserved F or W. A D gene is named only where the DNA matches it firmly. The size of a clone is reported for some rows only, either as once, few or many, or as a class for expanded clones.

v_gene	abundance	j_gene	d_gene	CDR3aa	CDR3nt
TRBV4-3	.	TRBJ2-1	.	CASSQVSGTYNEQFF	TGCGCCAGCAGCCAAGTGTCGGGGACGTACAATGAGCAGTTCTTC
TRBV20-1	.	TRBJ1-4	.	CSASSRGGATNEKLFF	TGCAGTGCTAGTTCACGAGGGGGGGCAACTAATGAAAAACTGTTTTTT
TRBV2	.	TRBJ2-7	TRBD1	CASSPSGQGYEQYF	TGTGCCAGCAGTCCCTCGGGACAGGGCTACGAGCAGTACTTC
TRBV6-2/TRBV6-3	.	TRBJ1-2	.	CASSYSLGYGYTF	TGTGCCAGCAGTTACAGCCTAGGCTATGGCTACACCTTC
TRBV18	.	TRBJ1-5	TRBD1	CASSPPSLGTGGGNQPQHF	TGTGCCAGCTCACCACCGAGCCTTGGGACAGGGGGCGGGAATCAGCCCCAGCATTTT
TRBV5-6	.	TRBJ1-4	.	CASSPSGVRGSEKLFF	TGTGCCAGCAGCCCTTCCGGGGTACGGGGGAGTGAAAAACTGTTTTTT
TRBV6-1	once	TRBJ2-1	.	CASSLGTKGDEQFF	TGTGCCAGCAGTCTCGGGACTAAGGGGGATGAGCAGTTCTTC
TRBV3-1/TRBV3-2	.	TRBJ2-7	.	CASSPRASYEQYF	TGTGCCAGCAGCCCCCGGGCCTCCTACGAGCAGTACTTC
TRBV9	.	TRBJ2-1	TRBD2	CASSSQKGGRSSYNEQFF	TGTGCCAGCAGCTCTCAGAAGGGCGGGAGAAGCTCCTACAATGAGCAGTTCTTC
TRBV6-5	.	TRBJ1-1	.	CESRMNTEAFF	TGTGAGAGCAGGATGAACACTGAAGCTTTCTTT
TRBV5-1	.	TRBJ1-1	.	CASSSHTTSNTEAFF	TGCGCCAGCAGCTCGCACACCACATCGAACACTGAAGCTTTCTTT
TRBV7-8	.	TRBJ1-1	.	CASSSQLGAGYPEAFF	TGTGCCAGCAGCTCCCAATTGGGGGCGGGGTACCCTGAAGCTTTCTTT
TRBV7-9	.	TRBJ2-1	.	CASSFQGGSYNEQFF	TGTGCCAGCAGCTTTCAGGGGGGCTCCTACAATGAGCAGTTCTTC
TRBV29-1	few	TRBJ1-3	.	CTADGAGNTIYF	TGCACCGCCGATGGGGCTGGAAACACCATATATTTT
TRBV7-9	.	TRBJ1-4	TRBD1	CASSPSQTGNREKLFF	TGTGCCAGCAGCCCCTCCCAGACAGGGAATAGGGAAAAACTGTTTTTT
TRBV21-1	.	TRBJ1-4	.	CASSKPGGANEKLFF	TGTGCCAGCAGCAAACCGGGAGGGGCGAATGAAAAACTGTTTTTT
TRBV3-1/TRBV3-2	.	TRBJ2-7	TRBD2	CASSQAGLAGGEQYF	TGTGCCAGCAGCCAAGCCGGGCTAGCGGGAGGCGAGCAGTACTTC
TRBV4-1	.	TRBJ2-3	TRBD2	CASSLKSGTDTQYF	TGCGCCAGCAGCCTGAAAAGCGGGACGGATACGCAGTATTTT
TRBV20-1	.	TRBJ1-2	TRBD1	CSASPGQANYGYTF	TGCAGTGCTAGTCCGGGACAGGCTAACTATGGCTACACCTTC
TRBV9	.	TRBJ2-3	TRBD2	CASSAGGLSTDTQYF	TGTGCCAGCAGCGCCGGGGGACTAAGCACAGATACGCAGTATTTT
TRBV12-3/TRBV12-4	few	TRBJ1-2	TRBD1	CASSAQGGHGYTF	TGTGCCAGCAGCGCCCAGGGGGGCCATGGCTACACCTTC
TRBV18	once	TRBJ1-6	.	CASSPSRGSPLHF	TGTGCCAGCTCACCCTCGAGGGGTTCACCCCTCCACTTT
TRBV25-1	.	TRBJ1-6	.	CASSEGLWNNSPLHF	TGTGCCAGCAGTGAGGGACTGTGGAATAATTCACCCCTCCACTTT
TRBV6-5	once	TRBJ1-2	.	CASSYSSWQLYGYTF	TGTGCCAGCAGTTACTCGAGTTGGCAGCTCTATGGCTACACCTTC
TRBV5-1	once	TRBJ2-2	.	CASSLGGLRDSGELFF	TGCGCCAGCAGCTTGGGGGGACTCAGGGATTCCGGGGAGCTGTTTTTT
TRBV5-1	.	TRBJ2-1	TRBD2	CASSGTGTSGPYNEQFF	TGCGCCAGCAGCGGTACCGGGACTAGCGGGCCCTACAATGAGCAGTTCTTC
TRBV5-1	.	TRBJ2-7	.	CASSTGQEQYF	TGCGCCAGCAGCACCGGACAGGAGCAGTACTTC
TRBV30	.	TRBJ1-1	.	CAWSPAGRQGVAEAFF	TGTGCCTGGAGTCCCGCCGGGAGGCAGGGTGTCGCTGAAGCTTTCTTT
TRBV9	.	TRBJ1-2	TRBD1	CASSVGGQGGDGYTF	TGTGCCAGCAGCGTAGGGGGACAGGGGGGCGATGGCTACACCTTC
TRBV7-9	.	TRBJ2-1	.	CASSLTPLTSNEQFF	TGTGCCAGCAGCTTAACCCCCTTGACATCTAATGAGCAGTTCTTC
TRBV4-1	.	TRBJ2-1	TRBD2	CASSQRTSGKDEQFF	TGCGCCAGCAGCCAAAGGACTAGCGGGAAGGATGAGCAGTTCTTC
TRBV19	once	TRBJ1-6	.	CASRGKDNSPLHF	TGTGCCAGTAGAGGGAAGGATAATTCACCCCTCCACTTT
TRBV20-1	.	TRBJ1-2	.	CRGAGDGYTF	TGCAGGGGAGCGGGGGATGGCTACACCTTC
TRBV12-5	.	TRBJ2-2	.	CASGLVQVLGTGELFF	TGTGCTAGTGGTTTGGTACAGGTCCTAGGCACCGGGGAGCTGTTTTTT
TRBV3-1/TRBV3-2	.	TRBJ1-1	.	CASSRWKPGAGSNTEAFF	TGTGCCAGCAGCCGGTGGAAGCCGGGGGCAGGATCGAACACTGAAGCTTTCTTT
TRBV7-3	once	TRBJ2-1	TRBD2	CASSPGLAGGDNEQFF	TGTGCCAGCAGCCCGGGACTAGCGGGAGGGGACAATGAGCAGTTCTTC
TRBV30	.	TRBJ1-1	.	CAWSRNGNTEAFF	TGTGCCTGGAGCAGGAACGGGAACACTGAAGCTTTCTTT
TRBV27	.	TRBJ2-1	TRBD2	CASSQRRIAGDTNEQFF	TGTGCCAGCAGTCAGAGAAGAATAGCGGGGGATACTAATGAGCAGTTCTTC
TRBV11-2	.	TRBJ1-1	.	CASSLKGDKFGGYTEAFF	TGTGCCAGCAGCTTGAAGGGAGACAAGTTCGGCGGGTACACTGAAGCTTTCTTT
TRBV10-3	.	TRBJ2-7	TRBD2	CAIRPGLALYEQYF	TGTGCCATCAGACCGGGACTAGCGTTGTACGAGCAGTACTTC
TRBV24-1	.	TRBJ2-1	TRBD2	CATSATSGGWNEQFF	TGTGCCACCAGCGCCACTAGCGGGGGGTGGAATGAGCAGTTCTTC
TRBV7-9	.	TRBJ1-2	TRBD1	CASSRGTANYGYTF	TGTGCCAGCAGCCGAGGGACAGCTAACTATGGCTACACCTTC
TRBV5-1	.	TRBJ1-4	TRBD1	CASSLRAFGQGNEKLFF	TGCGCCAGCAGCTTGAGGGCTTTCGGACAGGGAAATGAAAAACTGTTTTTT
TRBV5-6	.	TRBJ2-3	TRBD2	CASSWTSGTTDTQYF	TGTGCCAGCAGCTGGACTAGCGGGACTACAGATACGCAGTATTTT
TRBV30	.	TRBJ2-7	.	CACPLSSYEQYF	TGTGCCTGTCCCTTGAGCTCCTACGAGCAGTACTTC
TRBV3-1/TRBV3-2	.	TRBJ1-3	.	CASSPPLRSSGNTIYF	TGTGCCAGCAGCCCTCCGCTCCGAAGCTCTGGAAACACCATATATTTT
TRBV7-2	.	TRBJ1-2	TRBD1	CASSWDRNYGYTF	TGTGCCAGCAGCTGGGACAGGAACTATGGCTACACCTTC
TRBV10-1	.	TRBJ2-2	.	CASSDLNTGELFF	TGCGCCAGCAGTGATTTGAACACCGGGGAGCTGTTTTTT
TRBV6-2/TRBV6-3	.	TRBJ2-7	TRBD2	CASSLDTPSGSYEQYF	TGTGCCAGCAGTTTGGATACCCCGAGCGGGAGCTACGAGCAGTACTTC
TRBV3-1/TRBV3-2	few	TRBJ2-1	TRBD2	CASSRSGSRDEQFF	TGTGCCAGCAGCAGAAGCGGGAGTCGGGATGAGCAGTTCTTC
TRBV5-8	.	TRBJ1-6	.	CASSLGSGTKNNSPLHF	TGTGCCAGCAGCTTGGGGTCCGGGACAAAGAATAATTCACCCCTCCACTTT
TRBV11-2	once	TRBJ2-1	TRBD2	CASSLFQREYKREQFF	TGTGCCAGCAGCTTATTCCAGCGGGAGTACAAAAGGGAGCAGTTCTTC
TRBV19	.	TRBJ1-1	.	CASSTTGSLNTEAFF	TGTGCCAGTAGTACAACCGGGAGTTTAAACACTGAAGCTTTCTTT
TRBV5-1	.	TRBJ2-2	.	CASSANRDHNTGELFF	TGCGCCAGCAGCGCGAACCGGGACCACAACACCGGGGAGCTGTTTTTT